This TCR beta chain was sequenced in a study of blood T cell repertoires in COVID-19. The CDR3 runs to 12 residues. The V gene's germline CDR1 is SQVTM and CDR2 ANQGSEA. Trimming took 7 bases from V and 2 from J, leaving 11 bases between them. Libraries were prepared by immunoSEQ multiplex PCR; TCRdb keeps only in-frame clonotypes and omits some of them. The table records roughly 120,000 clones, approximately 90% of them present only once. This TCR came from a human donor with active COVID-19. The donor label of this sample is uncertain. V is TRBV29-1 and J is TRBJ1-1, with D perhaps TRBD1 (5 bases). Material for sequencing was peripheral blood. The CDR3 DNA reads as TGCAGCGCGCACGGGGGAAACACTGAAGCTTTCTTT. Translation: CSAHGGNTEAFF.